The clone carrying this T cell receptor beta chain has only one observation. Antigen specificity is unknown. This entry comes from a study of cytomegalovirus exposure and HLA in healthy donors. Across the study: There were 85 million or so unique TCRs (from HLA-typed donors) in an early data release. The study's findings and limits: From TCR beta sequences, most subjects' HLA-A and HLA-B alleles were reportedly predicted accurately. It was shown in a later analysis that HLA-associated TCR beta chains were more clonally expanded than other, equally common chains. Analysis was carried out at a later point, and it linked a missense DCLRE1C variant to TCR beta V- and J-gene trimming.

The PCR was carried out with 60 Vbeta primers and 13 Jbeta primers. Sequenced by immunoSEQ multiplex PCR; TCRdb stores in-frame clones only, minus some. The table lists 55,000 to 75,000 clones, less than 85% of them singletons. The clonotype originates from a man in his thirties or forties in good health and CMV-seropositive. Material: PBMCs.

The CDR3, as DNA: TGTGCCAGCAAGGGGACAGGAGACCAAGAGACCCAGTACTTC. Protein: CASKGTGDQETQYF. This chain uses TRBV9 with TRBJ2-5; 8 bases agree with TRBD1. V shed 6 bases and J 0 bases; nucleotides not matched to a gene: 4. The germline CDR1 and CDR2 sequences are SGDLS and YYNGEE. There are 14 residues in the CDR3.